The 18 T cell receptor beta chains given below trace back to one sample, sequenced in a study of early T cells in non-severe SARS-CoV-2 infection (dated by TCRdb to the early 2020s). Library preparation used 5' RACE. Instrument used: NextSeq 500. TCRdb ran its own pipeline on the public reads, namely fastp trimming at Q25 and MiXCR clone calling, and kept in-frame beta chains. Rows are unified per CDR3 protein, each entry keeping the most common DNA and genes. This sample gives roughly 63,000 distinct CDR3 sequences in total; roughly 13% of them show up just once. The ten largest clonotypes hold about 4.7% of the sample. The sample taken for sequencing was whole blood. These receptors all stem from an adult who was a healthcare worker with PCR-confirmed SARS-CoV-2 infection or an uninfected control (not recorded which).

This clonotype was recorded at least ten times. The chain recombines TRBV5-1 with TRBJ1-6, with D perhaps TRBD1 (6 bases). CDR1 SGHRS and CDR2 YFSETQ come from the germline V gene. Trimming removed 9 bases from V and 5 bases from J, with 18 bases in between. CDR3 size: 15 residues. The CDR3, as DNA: TGCGCCACCTCCCCCGGGACACCTGATAATTCACCCCTCCACTTT. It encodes CATSPGTPDNSPLHF.

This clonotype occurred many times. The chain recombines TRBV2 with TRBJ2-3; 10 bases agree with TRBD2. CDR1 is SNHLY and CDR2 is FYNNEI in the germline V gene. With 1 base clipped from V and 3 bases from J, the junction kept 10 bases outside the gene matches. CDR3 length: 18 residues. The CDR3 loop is CASSEGAGGPRSTDTQYF. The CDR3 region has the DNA TGTGCCAGCAGTGAAGGAGCGGGGGGGCCGCGGTCGACAGATACGCAGTATTTT.

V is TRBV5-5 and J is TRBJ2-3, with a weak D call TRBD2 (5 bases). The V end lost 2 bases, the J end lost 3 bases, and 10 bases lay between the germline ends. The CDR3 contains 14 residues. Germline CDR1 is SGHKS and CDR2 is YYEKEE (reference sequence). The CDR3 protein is CASSFEGSTDTQYF. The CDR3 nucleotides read TGTGCCAGCAGCTTTGAAGGGAGTACAGATACGCAGTATTTT.

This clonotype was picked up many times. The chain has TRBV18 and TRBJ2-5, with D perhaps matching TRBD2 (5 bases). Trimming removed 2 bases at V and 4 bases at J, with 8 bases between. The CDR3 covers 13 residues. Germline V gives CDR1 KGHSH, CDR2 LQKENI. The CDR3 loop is CASSPAAAETQYF. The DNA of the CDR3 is TGTGCCAGCTCACCAGCAGCGGCAGAGACCCAGTACTTC. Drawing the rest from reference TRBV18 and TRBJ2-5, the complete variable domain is NAGVMQNPRHLVRRRGQEARLRCSPMKGHSHVYWYRQLPEEGLKFMVYLQKENIIDESGMPKERFSAEFPKEGPSILRIQQVVRGDSAAYFCASSPAAAETQYFGPGTRLLVL.

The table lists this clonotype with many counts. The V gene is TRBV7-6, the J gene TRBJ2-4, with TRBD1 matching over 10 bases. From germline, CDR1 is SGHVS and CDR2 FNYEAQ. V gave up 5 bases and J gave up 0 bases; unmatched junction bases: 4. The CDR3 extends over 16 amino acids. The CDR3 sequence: CASSKGQGIAKNIQYF. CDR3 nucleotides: TGTGCCAGCAGCAAGGGACAGGGGATAGCCAAAAACATTCAGTACTTC.

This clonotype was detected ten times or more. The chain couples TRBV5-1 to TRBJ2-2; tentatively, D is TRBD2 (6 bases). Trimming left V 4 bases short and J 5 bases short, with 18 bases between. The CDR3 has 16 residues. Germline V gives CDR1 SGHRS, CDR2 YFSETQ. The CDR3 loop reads CASSENGRPETGELFF. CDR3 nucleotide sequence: TGCGCCAGCAGCGAGAACGGGAGACCCGAAACCGGGGAGCTGTTTTTT. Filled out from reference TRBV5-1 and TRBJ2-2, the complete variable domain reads KAGVTQTPRYLIKTRGQQVTLSCSPISGHRSVSWYQQTPGQGLQFLFEYFSETQRNKGNFPGRFSGRQFSNSRSEMNVSTLELGDSALYLCASSENGRPETGELFFGEGSRLTVL.

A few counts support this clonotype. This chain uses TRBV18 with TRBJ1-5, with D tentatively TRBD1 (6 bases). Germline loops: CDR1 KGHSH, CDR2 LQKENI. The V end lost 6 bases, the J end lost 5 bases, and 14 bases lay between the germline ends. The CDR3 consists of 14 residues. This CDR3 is CASSPYREDQPQHF. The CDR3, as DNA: TGTGCCAGCTCCCCGTACAGGGAAGATCAGCCCCAGCATTTT.

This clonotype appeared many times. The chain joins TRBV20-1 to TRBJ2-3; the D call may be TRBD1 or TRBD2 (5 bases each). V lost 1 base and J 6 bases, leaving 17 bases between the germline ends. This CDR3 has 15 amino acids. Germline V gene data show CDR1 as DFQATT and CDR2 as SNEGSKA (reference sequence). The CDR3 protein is CSARGSGPRADTQYF. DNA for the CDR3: TGCAGTGCTAGAGGTTCAGGGCCGAGGGCCGATACGCAGTATTTT.

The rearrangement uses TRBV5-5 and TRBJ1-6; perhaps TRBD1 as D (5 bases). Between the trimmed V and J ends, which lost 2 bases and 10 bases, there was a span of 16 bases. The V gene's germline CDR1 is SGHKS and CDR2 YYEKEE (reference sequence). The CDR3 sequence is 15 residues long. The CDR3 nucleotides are TGTGCCAGCAGCTTCGACGGGGCGCGGTCCTCACCCCTCCACTTT. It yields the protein CASSFDGARSSPLHF.

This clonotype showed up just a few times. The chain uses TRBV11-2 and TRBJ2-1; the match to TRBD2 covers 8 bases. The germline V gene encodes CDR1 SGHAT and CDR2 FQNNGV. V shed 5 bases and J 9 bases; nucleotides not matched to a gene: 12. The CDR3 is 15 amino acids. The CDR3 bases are TGTGCCAGCAGCCCGGGCACCATGCTAGCGGGTGAGCAGTTCTTC. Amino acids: CASSPGTMLAGEQFF.

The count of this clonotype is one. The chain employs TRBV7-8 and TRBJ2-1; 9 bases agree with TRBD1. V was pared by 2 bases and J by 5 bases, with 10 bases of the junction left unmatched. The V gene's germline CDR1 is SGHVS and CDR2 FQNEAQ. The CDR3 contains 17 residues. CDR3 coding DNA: TGTGCCAGCAGCTTATTTCCCCGGACAGGGGAGGACAATGAGCAGTTCTTC. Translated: CASSLFPRTGEDNEQFF. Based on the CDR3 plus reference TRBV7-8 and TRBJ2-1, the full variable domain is GAGVSQSPRYKVAKRGQDVALRCDPISGHVSLFWYQQALGQGPEFLTYFQNEAQLDKSGLPSDRFFAERPEGSVSTLKIQRTQQEDSAVYLCASSLFPRTGEDNEQFFGPGTRLTVL.

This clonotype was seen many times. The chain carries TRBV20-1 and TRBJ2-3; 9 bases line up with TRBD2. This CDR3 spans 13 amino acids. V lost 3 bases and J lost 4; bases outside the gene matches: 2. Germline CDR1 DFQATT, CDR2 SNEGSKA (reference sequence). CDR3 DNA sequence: TGCAGTGCTAGCCTAGCGGGGCCAGATACGCAGTATTTT. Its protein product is CSASLAGPDTQYF.

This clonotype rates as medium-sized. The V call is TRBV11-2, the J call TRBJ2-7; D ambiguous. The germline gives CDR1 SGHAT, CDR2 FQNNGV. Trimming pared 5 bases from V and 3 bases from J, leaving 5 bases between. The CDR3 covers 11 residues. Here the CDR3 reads CASSPNYEQYF. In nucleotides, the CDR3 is TGTGCCAGCAGCCCCAACTACGAGCAGTACTTC.

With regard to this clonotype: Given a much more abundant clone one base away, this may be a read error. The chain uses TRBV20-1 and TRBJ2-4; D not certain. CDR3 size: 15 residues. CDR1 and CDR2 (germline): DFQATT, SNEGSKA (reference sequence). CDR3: CNARDATLAKNIQYF. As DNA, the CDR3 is TGCAATGCTAGAGATGCGACATTAGCCAAAAACATTCAGTACTTC.

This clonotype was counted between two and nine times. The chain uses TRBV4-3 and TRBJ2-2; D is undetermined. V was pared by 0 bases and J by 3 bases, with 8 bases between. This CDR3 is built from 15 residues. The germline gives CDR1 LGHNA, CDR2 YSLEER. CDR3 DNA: TGCGCCAGCAGCCAAGATCCTGGTTACACCGGGGAGCTGTTTTTT. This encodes CASSQDPGYTGELFF.

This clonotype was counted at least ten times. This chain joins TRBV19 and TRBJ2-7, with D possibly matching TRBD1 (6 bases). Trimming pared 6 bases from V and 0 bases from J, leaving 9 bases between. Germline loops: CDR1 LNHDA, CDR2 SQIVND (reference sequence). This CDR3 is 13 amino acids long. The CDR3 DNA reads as TGTGCCAGTAGCTTACAGGGCTCCTACGAGCAGTACTTC. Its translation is CASSLQGSYEQYF.

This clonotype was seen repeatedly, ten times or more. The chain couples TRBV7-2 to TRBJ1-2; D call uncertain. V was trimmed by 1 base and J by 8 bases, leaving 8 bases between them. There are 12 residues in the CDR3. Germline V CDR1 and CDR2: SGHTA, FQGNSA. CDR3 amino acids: CASSLGPQGYTF. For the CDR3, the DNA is TGTGCCAGCAGCTTAGGGCCGCAGGGCTACACCTTC.

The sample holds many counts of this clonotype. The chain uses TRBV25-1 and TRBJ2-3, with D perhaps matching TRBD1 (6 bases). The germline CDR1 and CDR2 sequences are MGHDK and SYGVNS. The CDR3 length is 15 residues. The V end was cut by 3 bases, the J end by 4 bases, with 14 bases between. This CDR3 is CASSDTGQGADTQYF. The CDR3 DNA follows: TGTGCCAGCAGTGATACAGGGCAGGGCGCAGATACGCAGTATTTT.